Below, one TCR beta chain is given with its context. Its antigen remains unknown. The sample comes from a study of memory CD4+ T cells and cytomegalovirus serostatus. Study-wide background: This sample comes from healthy Belgian adults, about 10 CMV seropositive, 24 seronegative. Findings and limits, study-wide: Of more than 150 reported CMV TCRbeta sequences, under 70 were found in memory CD4+ repertoires. Repertoires predicted CMV serostatus with median bootstrapped AUC of around 0.95.

The sort gate was single viable CD3+CD4+CD8-CD45RO+ cells for memory CD4+ T cells. The germline V gene has CDR1 MGHDK and CDR2 SYGVNS. The CDR3 loop spans 14 amino acids. With 0 bases removed from V and 5 bases from J, the gap between germline ends came to 7 bases. Method: immunoSEQ multiplex PCR; TCRdb's copy keeps in-frame clones and lacks some. The table records approximately 60,000 clones, about 80% of them present only once. The sequencing sample was made of memory CD4+ T cells from blood. The chain couples TRBV25-1 to TRBJ2-2, with no clear D. This TCR derives from an adult in good health and CMV-seropositive. As DNA, the CDR3 is TGTGCCAGCAGTGAATACAGCCTGACCGGGGAGCTGTTTTTT. This translates into CASSEYSLTGELFF. The complete variable domain, with remaining parts taken from reference TRBV25-1 and TRBJ2-2, reads EADIYQTPRYLVIGTGKKITLECSQTMGHDKMYWYQQDPGMELHLIHYSYGVNSTEKGDLSSESTVSRIRTEHFPLTLESARPSHTSQYLCASSEYSLTGELFFGEGSRLTVL.